This passage covers 28 T cell receptor beta chains from one sample sequenced in a study of blood T cell dynamics during melanoma immunotherapy. Method: immunoSEQ multiplex PCR; TCRdb's copy keeps in-frame clones and lacks some. The table lists tens of thousands of clones, around 90% of them singletons. As for time point: pre-treatment baseline. The starting material was blood, obtained from a patient treated with checkpoint blockade. The receptors were gathered from a human donor with melanoma.

Comments on this clone: A much more abundant neighbour one base away suggests this may be a read error. The V call is TRBV7-2, the J call TRBJ1-5; 8 bases line up with TRBD1. J gave up 4 bases and V 1 base, and 0 bases lay outside the gene matches. This CDR3 region has 14 residues. Germline assignment: CDR1 SGHTA and CDR2 FQGNSA. The CDR3 bases are TGTGCCAGCAGCTTAGGGACAGGGAATCAGCCCCAGCATTTT. It encodes CASSLGTGNQPQHF.

The rearrangement joins TRBV5-6 to TRBJ2-7; 13 bases line up with TRBD2. Germline V gene sequence: CDR1 SGHDT, CDR2 YYEEEE. J lost 7 bases, V lost 0 bases, and 4 bases had no gene match. This CDR3 has 15 residues. The CDR3 nucleotides read TGTGCCAGCAGCTTGGCCGGGGGACTAGCGGGGGAGCAGTACTTC. As protein: CASSLAGGLAGEQYF.

The rearrangement links TRBV4-2 to TRBJ2-2, with D hard to call. This CDR3 has 17 residues. Germline CDR1 is LGHNA and CDR2 is YNFKEQ. V lost 3 bases and J lost 5, with 19 bases in between. The CDR3 DNA follows: TGTGCCAGCAGCCAGCAGCCTAGGGTCCTTGGAACCGGGGAGCTGTTTTTT. Translated: CASSQQPRVLGTGELFF.

This rearrangement joins TRBV4-1 to TRBJ2-2; 11 nucleotides line up with TRBD2. Germline-derived CDR1 and CDR2 are MGHRA and YSYEKL. V dropped 6 bases and J dropped 5; count of bases not matched to a gene: 8. This CDR3 is 16 amino acids long. This CDR3 is CASSPFTSGSTGELFF. Here the CDR3 DNA reads TGCGCCAGCAGTCCTTTCACTAGCGGGAGTACCGGGGAGCTGTTTTTT.

V gene TRBV19 combines with J gene TRBJ2-7; D is perhaps TRBD1 (6 bases). The CDR3 covers 15 residues. From germline, CDR1 is LNHDA and CDR2 SQIVND (reference sequence). V gave up 7 bases and J gave up 4 bases, with 20 bases separating them. The CDR3 DNA reads as TGTGCCAGTACCCATACCAGGGGTGGGGGATACGAGCAGTACTTC. Amino acid sequence: CASTHTRGGGYEQYF.

The CDR3 protein is CASSFSGVHIQYF. DNA of the CDR3: TGTGCCAGCAGCTTTTCAGGGGTTCACATTCAGTACTTC. This chain joins TRBV5-4 and TRBJ2-4, with D perhaps matching TRBD1 (6 bases). V was shortened by 2 bases and J by 8 bases, with 11 bases between the two germline ends. Germline CDR1 reads SGHNT; CDR2 reads YYREEE (reference sequence). CDR3 size: 13 residues.

CDR3: CASRTRTGDAYEQYF. CDR3 nucleotides: TGTGCCAGCAGAACTCGGACAGGAGACGCCTACGAGCAGTACTTC. The V call is TRBV27, the J call TRBJ2-7; 7 positions match TRBD1. The V gene end was trimmed by 6 bases and the J gene end by 2 bases; junction bases not matched to a gene: 10. The CDR3 totals 15 residues. Germline loops: CDR1 MNHEY, CDR2 SMNVEV (reference sequence).

The V call is TRBV21-1, the J call TRBJ1-4; the D call of TRBD1 is as the table states it, not checked on the DNA. TRBV21-1 is shown as a pseudogene. The CDR3 contains 14 residues. The chain's CDR3 is CASSKALTAEKLFF. The CDR3 DNA reads as TGTGCCAGCAGCAAAGCGCTTACAGCTGAAAAACTGTTTTTT.

The chain employs TRBV6-6 and TRBJ2-3; D may be TRBD2 (6 bases). With 7 bases removed from V and 0 bases from J, the gap between germline ends came to 14 bases. Germline V lookup: CDR1 MNHNY, CDR2 SVGAGI (reference sequence). CDR3 length: 15 residues. CDR3 sequence: CASTLGGTSTDTQYF. CDR3 sequence (DNA): TGTGCCAGCACTCTTGGCGGGACGAGCACAGATACGCAGTATTTT.

V is TRBV5-4 and J is TRBJ2-7; D is ambiguous. Trimming removed 4 bases from V and 2 bases from J, with 16 bases in between. In germline, CDR1 is SGHNT, CDR2 YYREEE (reference sequence). The CDR3 spans 15 residues. CDR3 DNA: TGTGCCAGCAGCCGAAAGGTGGGCACCCCCTACGAGCAGTACTTC. Its protein is CASSRKVGTPYEQYF. Supplemented by reference TRBV5-4 and TRBJ2-7, the full variable domain reads ETGVTQSPTHLIKTRGQQVTLRCSSQSGHNTVSWYQQALGQGPQFIFQYYREEENGRGNFPPRFSGLQFPNYSSELNVNALELDDSALYLCASSRKVGTPYEQYFGPGTRLTVT.

J is TRBJ2-5 and V is TRBV7-2; 8 bases fit TRBD2. V was pared by 5 bases and J by 2 bases, with 7 bases of the junction left unmatched. CDR1 SGHTA and CDR2 FQGNSA come from the germline V gene. The CDR3 has 15 residues. In nucleotides, the CDR3 is TGTGCCAGCAGCCCCTCGGGACTAGTGCAAGAGACCCAGTACTTC. It encodes CASSPSGLVQETQYF.

The chain carries TRBV28 and TRBJ1-1, with D hard to call. Trimming removed 3 bases from V and 2 bases from J, with 13 bases in between. The V gene's germline CDR1 is MDHEN and CDR2 SYDVKM. The CDR3 sequence is 15 residues long. In nucleotides, the CDR3 is TGTGCCAGCAGTTTGATCGGTTGGGATAACACTGAAGCTTTCTTT. The encoded protein is CASSLIGWDNTEAFF. Complete variable domain (other parts from reference TRBV28 and TRBJ1-1): DVKVTQSSRYLVKRTGEKVFLECVQDMDHENMFWYRQDPGLGLRLIYFSYDVKMKEKGDIPEGYSVSREKKERFSLILESASTNQTSMYLCASSLIGWDNTEAFFGQGTRLTVV.

The chain is built from TRBV13 and TRBJ2-2; D possibly corresponds to TRBD2 (5 bases). Per germline, CDR1 PRHDT and CDR2 FYEKMQ (reference sequence). There are 16 residues in the CDR3. Trimming took off 5 bases at V and 6 bases at J, with 19 bases between the two ends. The CDR3 sequence: CASSTRLAFLPGELFF. DNA of the CDR3: TGTGCCAGCAGCACCCGGCTAGCTTTTTTGCCCGGGGAGCTGTTTTTT.

The rearrangement links TRBV9 to TRBJ2-1; no definite D call. This CDR3 is 11 amino acids long. The V end was cut by 0 bases, the J end by 9 bases, with 4 bases between. The germline CDR1 and CDR2 sequences are SGDLS and YYNGEE. In nucleotides, the CDR3 is TGTGCCAGCAGCGTAGACCGTGAGCAGTTCTTC. This codes for CASSVDREQFF.

The chain combines TRBV28 with TRBJ1-3; 8 bases align to TRBD1. CDR1 is MDHEN and CDR2 is SYDVKM in the germline V gene. This CDR3 has 16 residues. Trimming cost V 4 bases and J 1 base; bases outside gene matches: 6. The CDR3 DNA reads as TGTGCCAGCAGTTCCCTGGACAGGGTTTCTGGAAACACCATATATTTT. It yields the protein CASSSLDRVSGNTIYF.

This clone was observed a few times. The V and J genes are TRBV5-1 and TRBJ2-5; D not resolved. Per the germline V gene, CDR1 is SGHRS and CDR2 is YFSETQ. The germline V and J ends were trimmed by 0 bases and 4 bases, with 13 bases remaining between them. This CDR3 region has 15 residues. Here the CDR3 reads CASSLETATPETQYF. CDR3 in DNA: TGCGCCAGCAGCTTGGAGACCGCCACTCCAGAGACCCAGTACTTC.

The rearrangement uses TRBV18 and TRBJ1-1; TRBD1 aligns across 10 bases. The CDR3 is 14 residues long. V trimming: 3 bases; J trimming: 6 bases; junction bases outside the gene matches: 4. Germline-derived CDR1 and CDR2 are KGHSH and LQKENI. CDR3 in DNA: TGTGCCAGCTCACCCCAAGGGACAGGGGCTGAAGCTTTCTTT. Amino acids: CASSPQGTGAEAFF.

This clone was picked up one time. The rearrangement links TRBV18 to TRBJ1-5, with D possibly being TRBD1 (6 bases). V dropped 0 bases and J dropped 2 bases, with 8 bases sitting between them. This CDR3 spans 15 amino acids. Germline CDR1 and CDR2: KGHSH and LQKENI. The CDR3 loop reads CASSPPGGGNQPQHF. CDR3 nucleotide sequence: TGTGCCAGCTCACCACCGGGGGGCGGCAATCAGCCCCAGCATTTT.

V is TRBV15 and J is TRBJ2-7, with 7 bases that match TRBD1. The CDR3 is 14 residues long. The germline V gene encodes CDR1 LNHNV and CDR2 YYDKDF (reference sequence). J was trimmed by 6 bases and V by 1 base; bases with no gene match: 6. This CDR3 reads CATSRAPQGSEQYF. The CDR3 DNA is TGTGCCACCAGCAGAGCTCCACAGGGGAGCGAGCAGTACTTC.

The V and J genes are TRBV27 and TRBJ2-3; no clear D gene. Germline values: CDR1 MNHEY, CDR2 SMNVEV (reference sequence). The CDR3 sequence is 15 residues long. Trimming shortened V by 3 bases and J by 2 bases, and 12 bases separated the two germline ends. The CDR3 protein is CASSLLGFPTDTQYF. In nucleotides, the CDR3 is TGTGCCAGCAGTTTGTTGGGGTTCCCCACAGATACGCAGTATTTT.

This sequence joins TRBV9 and TRBJ2-7, with 12 bases fitting TRBD2. In germline, CDR1 is SGDLS, CDR2 YYNGEE. V lost 5 bases, J lost 4 bases, and 13 bases stayed unmatched. The CDR3 has 17 amino acids. Here the CDR3 DNA reads TGTGCCAGCAGTTCCACTTCGGGGACTAGCGGGTATTACGAGCAGTACTTC. It yields the protein CASSSTSGTSGYYEQYF.

This sequence joins TRBV5-1 and TRBJ1-1; D is unclear. This CDR3 comprises 14 residues. With 2 bases removed from V and 1 base from J, the gap between germline ends came to 9 bases. Germline CDR1 SGHRS, CDR2 YFSETQ. The CDR3 bases are TGCGCCAGCAGCTTCCTGGGAAGGAACACTGAAGCTTTCTTT. It encodes CASSFLGRNTEAFF.

The V call is TRBV27, the J call TRBJ2-7; 9 bases are a match to TRBD1. The V segment lost 3 bases and the J segment 5 bases; nucleotides outside the gene matches: 5. Germline V CDR1 and CDR2: MNHEY, SMNVEV (reference sequence). The CDR3 contains 14 residues. This chain's CDR3 is CASSFSTGGDEQYF. CDR3 nucleotides: TGTGCCAGCAGTTTCTCGACAGGGGGTGACGAGCAGTACTTC.

The chain combines TRBV6-6 with TRBJ2-2; D not certain. Germline-derived CDR1 and CDR2 are MNHNY and SVGAGI (reference sequence). Trimming removed 6 bases at V and 0 bases at J, with 8 bases between. This CDR3 spans 14 amino acids. CDR3 protein: CASRLGANTGELFF. CDR3 coding DNA: TGTGCCAGCAGGCTTGGAGCGAACACCGGGGAGCTGTTTTTT.

The rearrangement links TRBV6-5 to TRBJ1-4, with TRBD1 as a possible D gene (5 bases). The CDR3 loop spans 12 amino acids. Germline values: CDR1 MNHEY, CDR2 SVGAGI. CDR3 DNA: TGTGCAGTCCTGGGGGAAAATGAAAAACTGTTTTTT. Amino acid sequence: CAVLGENEKLFF.

The chain joins TRBV6-5 to TRBJ2-1, with 8 bases matching TRBD2. This CDR3 contains 15 residues. The J segment lost 2 bases and the V segment lost 2 bases, leaving 2 bases of the junction unmatched. Per the germline V gene, CDR1 is MNHEY and CDR2 is SVGAGI. In nucleotides, the CDR3 is TGTGCCAGCAGTTACACTAGCGGAGCCTACAATGAGCAGTTCTTC. Its protein is CASSYTSGAYNEQFF.

This clone was seen more than once but under ten times. V and J are TRBV6-1 and TRBJ2-7, with TRBD2 as a possible D gene (6 bases). Germline lookup yields CDR1 MNHNS and CDR2 SASEGT. The CDR3 is 14 residues long. The V end was cut by 0 bases, the J end by 7 bases, with 13 bases between. CDR3 loop: CASSEALNRGEQYF. The CDR3 nucleotides are TGTGCCAGCAGTGAAGCACTAAACCGGGGGGAGCAGTACTTC.

This chain connects TRBV15 to TRBJ2-7; D might be TRBD2 (7 bases). The CDR3 is 17 residues long. CDR1 is LNHNV and CDR2 is YYDKDF in the germline V gene (reference sequence). V lost 0 bases to trimming and J lost 5 bases, with 20 bases between them. The CDR3, as DNA: TGTGCCACCAGCAGAGATAGGGGGGGAGGTCCCTCTGACGAGCAGTACTTC. It translates to CATSRDRGGGPSDEQYF.